Sequencing of this TCR beta chain was carried out in a study of identical twins' blood T cells. Findings and limits, study-wide: Twins shared more top CDR3 clonotypes than unrelated donors did.

TCRdb analysed the 5' RACE reads with MiXCR anew, one entry per CDR3 protein. The sample records about 370,000 distinct CDR3 sequences, roughly 27% being singletons. Likely shared infections and vaccines: all three twin pairs were reared together. From germline, CDR1 is MNHEY and CDR2 SVGAGI. CDR3 length: 17 residues. Trimming at V came to 6 bases and at J to 2 bases, leaving 6 bases not matched to a gene. About this clonotype: Its specificity is unknown.

The chain employs TRBV6-5 and TRBJ2-2; 13 nucleotides agree with TRBD2. Sequencing was done on a sample of PBMCs. The clonotype originates from a woman between 18 and 50 years old in good health. In DNA form, the CDR3 reads TGTGCCAGCAGAATGACTAGCGGGAGGACCAACACCGGGGAGCTGTTTTTT. It yields the protein CASRMTSGRTNTGELFF.